This record looks at one TCR beta chain sequence and its context. The data stem from a study of T cell changes during pregnancy in multiple sclerosis. Sequencing used immunoSEQ multiplex PCR; TCRdb keeps in-frame clones, though not all of them. The sample includes 80,000 to 130,000 clones, roughly 93% of them seen just once. The sequence came from a female donor with multiple sclerosis, enrolled in a pregnancy study. This specimen consisted of peripheral blood, obtained before pregnancy.

The CDR3 DNA follows: TGTGCCAGCAGCTCCCCGACAGGGTCTGGAAACACCATATATTTT. This encodes CASSSPTGSGNTIYF. The chain employs TRBV5-4 and TRBJ1-3; the match to TRBD1 covers 7 bases. After removal of 3 bases from V and 1 base from J, the junction contained 4 bases not matched to a gene. In germline, CDR1 is SGHNT, CDR2 YYREEE (reference sequence). This CDR3 contains 15 residues.